Within the sample, the clone carrying this T cell receptor (beta chain) is large. The antigen is not known. These data come from a study of chemoradiotherapy in HPV16-positive cancers. Study results and limitations: In HPV16-positive patients, HPV-responsive T-cell expansion tracked better recurrence-free survival.

Trimming took 5 bases from V and 5 from J; bases not matched to a gene: 4. The germline gives CDR1 SGHRS, CDR2 YFSETQ. This CDR3 comprises 13 residues. Repertoires were generated with immunoSEQ multiplex PCR, while TCRdb's copy carries only in-frame clones and drops some. The sample carries about 3,900 clones, about 72% recorded once. The rearrangement uses TRBV5-1 and TRBJ1-2; 9 bases are a match to TRBD1. This sequence was found in a human donor with HPV-associated anogenital cancer. The sequencing here drew on tumor tissue, taken from a patient who underwent chemoradiotherapy. CDR3 region: CASSETGGYGYTF. Written as DNA, the CDR3 is TGCGCCAGCAGTGAGACAGGGGGATATGGCTACACCTTC. Full variable domain (rest looked up from reference TRBV5-1 and TRBJ1-2): KAGVTQTPRYLIKTRGQQVTLSCSPISGHRSVSWYQQTPGQGLQFLFEYFSETQRNKGNFPGRFSGRQFSNSRSEMNVSTLELGDSALYLCASSETGGYGYTFGSGTRLTVV.